The present T cell receptor beta chain was sequenced within a study of CXCR3-negative and CXCR3-positive naive CD8 T cells. Regarding the study as a whole: CXCR3-positive naive cells carried more hydrophobic TRB CDR3s than CXCR3-negative naive cells did.

Of note for this clonotype: Its antigen is not identified.

The V gene's germline CDR1 is SEHNR and CDR2 FQNEAQ (reference sequence). CDR3 length: 20 residues. Libraries were UMI-labeled 5' RACE TRB cDNA. Each CDR3 protein gets one entry in TCRdb, which reprocessed the 5' RACE reads and gives no DNA. This table lists about 150,000 distinct CDR3 sequences. The sequenced sample was naive CXCR3+ CD8+ T cells from blood. Specified subset: CD45RO-CCR7+CD27+CD95- naive CD8+ T cells expressing CXCR3 (TNR3+). The chain employs TRBV7-9 and TRBJ2-1; TCRdb reports TRBD2, a call that lacks DNA to check it against. This TCR derives from a human donor in good health. Some clones in this sample may be carry-over from other donors' samples. This CDR3 reads CASSFPGLAGGPSSYNEQFF.